This is a list of T cell receptor beta chains from one sample in a study of OX40 agonist ivuxolimab in advanced cancers. TCRdb's table, derived via immunoSEQ multiplex PCR, lists solely in-frame clones and lacks some. The table has fewer than 85,000 clones, around 86% seen once. The sample consisted of CD4+ or CD8+ T cells sorted from blood, taken in a trial of the OX40 agonist ivuxolimab. The receptors come from an adult with an advanced solid tumor such as melanoma, head and neck, liver or kidney cancer. Each CDR3 is given with its conserved first and last residue. Fields, in order: V gene, clone size, CDR3 protein. Where a row states a size, it is once, few, many or the class of an expanded clone; other rows omit it.

V: TRBV7-2; size: NA; CDR3: CASSLGQGLINQPQHF
V: TRBV7-9; size: NA; CDR3: CASSSSGNTDTQYF
V: TRBV7-2; size: NA; CDR3: CASSPGTEAFF
V: TRBV7-3; size: NA; CDR3: CASSPTAGASGPLHF
V: TRBV7-8; size: few; CDR3: CASSFSGSTGAFF
V: TRBV14; size: NA; CDR3: CASSHFRGSGANVLTF
V: TRBV5-1; size: few; CDR3: CASSITDYEQYF
V: TRBV19; size: NA; CDR3: CASSILGPSSGANVLTF
V: TRBV5-1; size: NA; CDR3: CASSPGRLSHEQYF
V: TRBV14; size: once; CDR3: CASSQHKGAYEQYF